This T cell receptor beta chain was observed in a study of vaccination effects on CD4 cells after COVID-19. TCRdb keeps only in-frame clones here, not all; method: immunoSEQ multiplex PCR. The top ten hold 10% to 15% of the sample, which has tens of thousands of clones, 73% seen once. Broader study findings: At late timepoints after vaccination, vaccine- and infection-induced clones shrank markedly.

Prior to sequencing, the ViraFEST assay stimulated PBMC with viral peptide pools, which expanded the antigen-specific CD4+ T cells. Following culture for nine to ten days, CD4+ T cells were isolated. Nobody among the vaccine recipients had prior SARS-CoV-2 infection (nucleocapsid antibodies were negative). On this clone: The antigen remains unidentified.

The V end was cut by 0 bases, the J end by 4 bases, with 9 bases between. This CDR3 is built from 14 residues. Germline CDR1 reads LGHDT; CDR2 reads YNNKEL (reference sequence). The TCR originated in a human donor who received a COVID-19 vaccine. The rearrangement uses TRBV3-1 (or the pseudogene TRBV3-2) and TRBJ1-2; D remains unclear. The specimen comprised CD4+ T cells from PBMCs cultured with HCoV-229E spike peptides, sampled before COVID-19 vaccination. Written as DNA, the CDR3 is TGTGCCAGCAGCCAAGATTCGGCAGGCTATGGCTACACCTTC. Its protein is CASSQDSAGYGYTF.